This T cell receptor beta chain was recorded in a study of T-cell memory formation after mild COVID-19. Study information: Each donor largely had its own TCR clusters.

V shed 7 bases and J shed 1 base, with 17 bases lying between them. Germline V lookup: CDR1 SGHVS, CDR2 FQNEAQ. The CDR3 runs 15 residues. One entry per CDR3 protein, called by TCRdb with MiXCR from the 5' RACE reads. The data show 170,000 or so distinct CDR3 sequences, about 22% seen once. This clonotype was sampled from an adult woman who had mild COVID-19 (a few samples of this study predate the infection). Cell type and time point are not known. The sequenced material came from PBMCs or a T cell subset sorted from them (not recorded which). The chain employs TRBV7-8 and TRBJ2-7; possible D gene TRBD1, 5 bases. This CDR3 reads CASTPTGRLSYEQYF. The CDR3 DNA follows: TGTGCCAGCACCCCAACAGGACGGCTTTCCTACGAGCAGTACTTC.